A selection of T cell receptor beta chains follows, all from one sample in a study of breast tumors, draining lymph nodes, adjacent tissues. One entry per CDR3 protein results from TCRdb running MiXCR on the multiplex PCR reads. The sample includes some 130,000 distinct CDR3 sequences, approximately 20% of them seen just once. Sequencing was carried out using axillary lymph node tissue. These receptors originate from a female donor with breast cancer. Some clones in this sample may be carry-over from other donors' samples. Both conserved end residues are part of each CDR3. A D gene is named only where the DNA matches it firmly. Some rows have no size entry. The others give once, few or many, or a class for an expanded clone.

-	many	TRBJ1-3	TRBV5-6	TGTGCCAGCAGTCGCCGGGCGTCTGGAAACACCATATATTTT	CASSRRASGNTIYF
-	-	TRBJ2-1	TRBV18	TGTGCCAGCTCACTGTCATCGAAGGTGGGTGGGCAGTTCTTC	CASSLSSKVGGQFF
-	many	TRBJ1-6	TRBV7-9	TGTGCCAGCAGCCCGAACCGGACGCCTACCCTCCACTTT	CASSPNRTPTLHF
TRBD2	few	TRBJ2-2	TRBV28	TGTGCCAGCAGTTTTACTAGCGGGAGGGCGGTTGGCACCGGGGAGCTGTTTTTT	CASSFTSGRAVGTGELFF
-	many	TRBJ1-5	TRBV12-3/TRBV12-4	TGTGCCAGCAGTTTAGGCCAGCCCCAGCATTTT	CASSLGQPQHF
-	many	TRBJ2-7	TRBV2	TGTGCCAGCAGTCCCGGACTGGCTTACGAGCAGTACTTC	CASSPGLAYEQYF
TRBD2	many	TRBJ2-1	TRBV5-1	TGCGCCAGCAGCTTAGCGGGAGAGGGGGTCGATGAGCAGTTCTTC	CASSLAGEGVDEQFF
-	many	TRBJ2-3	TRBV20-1	TGCAGTGCTAGAGATATAGCGGCTAGCACAGATACGCAGTATTTT	CSARDIAASTDTQYF
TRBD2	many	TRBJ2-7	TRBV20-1	TGCAGTGCTACCTCGTTGACTAGCGGAACTTCCTACGAGCAGTACTTC	CSATSLTSGTSYEQYF
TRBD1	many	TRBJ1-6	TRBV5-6	TGTGCCAGCAGCTTGTTAAGTAACAGGGGGGACTCACCCCTCCACTTT	CASSLLSNRGDSPLHF
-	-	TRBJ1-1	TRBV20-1	TGCAGTGCTAGTATCCAGGGAATGTCTTTCTTT	CSASIQGMSFF
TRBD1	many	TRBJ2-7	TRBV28	TGTGCCGTCTCATCCGGGACAGCTAACTCCTACGAGCAGTACTTC	CAVSSGTANSYEQYF
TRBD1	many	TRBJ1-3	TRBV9	TGTGCCAGCAGCGTAGGGGACCAGGGGGCAGGAAACACCATATATTTT	CASSVGDQGAGNTIYF
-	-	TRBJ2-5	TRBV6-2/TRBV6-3	TGTGCCAGCAGTTCTTGGACAGAAGAGACCCAGTACTTC	CASSSWTEETQYF
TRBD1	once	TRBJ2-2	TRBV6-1	TGTGCCAGCAGTGTCACAGGGGTCGGCACCGGGGAGCTGTTTTTT	CASSVTGVGTGELFF
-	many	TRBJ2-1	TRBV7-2	TGTGCCAGCAGCTTGGGACCCTCTGGGGGTAATGAGCAGTTCTTC	CASSLGPSGGNEQFF
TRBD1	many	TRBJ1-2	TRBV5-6	TGTGCCAGCAGTCGGGGAAAGACAGGGACTGGCTACACCTTC	CASSRGKTGTGYTF
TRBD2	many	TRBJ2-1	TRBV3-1	TGTGCCAGCAGCCACGGGGGGGGGCACCTTAATGATGAGCAGTTCTTC	CASSHGGGHLNDEQFF
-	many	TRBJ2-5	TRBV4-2	TGTGCCAGCAGCCAAGTGGCGCGTGGCAACCAAGAGACCCAGTACTTC	CASSQVARGNQETQYF
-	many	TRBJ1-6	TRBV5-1	TGCGCCAGCAGCTATCAAGCGGGGAGTCGTTCACCCCTCCACTTT	CASSYQAGSRSPLHF
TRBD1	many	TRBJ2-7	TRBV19	TGTGCCAGTTCGCGCTTCGGACAGGGGGCCTACGAGCAGTACTTC	CASSRFGQGAYEQYF
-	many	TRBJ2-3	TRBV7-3	TGTGCCAGCAGCTTAAATAGTAGGAGTATAGGCACAGATACGCAGTATTTT	CASSLNSRSIGTDTQYF
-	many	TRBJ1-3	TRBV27	TGTGCCAGCAGCTCGCAGCTGGGAAACACCATATATTTT	CASSSQLGNTIYF
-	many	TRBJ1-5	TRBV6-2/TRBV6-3	TGTGCCAGCAGTTACTCATCGAATCAGCCCCAGCATTTT	CASSYSSNQPQHF
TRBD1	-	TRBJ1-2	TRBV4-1	TGCGCCAGCAGCCGAGAAGGGACAGGGGATGGCTACACCTTT	CASSREGTGDGYTF
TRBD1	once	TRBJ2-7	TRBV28	TGTGCCAGCAGGGGGACAGGGAACAATGAGCAGTACTTC	CASRGTGNNEQYF
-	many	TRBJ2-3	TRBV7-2	TGTGCCAGCAGCTTGTCAGATACGCAGTATTTT	CASSLSDTQYF
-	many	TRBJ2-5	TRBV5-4	TGTGCCAGCAGCTTGTCTTCTCTCCAAGAGACCCAGTACTTC	CASSLSSLQETQYF
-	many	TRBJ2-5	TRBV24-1	TGTGCCACCAGTGACCCCGAGGTACAGAAAGAGACCCAGTACTTC	CATSDPEVQKETQYF
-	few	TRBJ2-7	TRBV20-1	TGCAGTGTCAGACCTTTATGGGAGCAGTACTTC	CSVRPLWEQYF
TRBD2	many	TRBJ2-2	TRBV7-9	TGTGCCAGCAGCTCCACGAGACTAGCGGGAGCCGGGGAGCTGTTTTTT	CASSSTRLAGAGELFF
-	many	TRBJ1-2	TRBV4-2	TGTGCCAGCAGCCAAGACGGGGGGCGGAACTATGGCTACACCTTC	CASSQDGGRNYGYTF
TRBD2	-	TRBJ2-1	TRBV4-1	TGCGCCAGCAGCCAATTCCGGGATAGCGGGGGGCCCGTCCAAGAGCAGTTCTTC	CASSQFRDSGGPVQEQFF
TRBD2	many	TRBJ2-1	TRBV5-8	TGTGCCAGCAACGGGGGGTTGGACTCCTACAATGAGCAGTTCTTC	CASNGGLDSYNEQFF
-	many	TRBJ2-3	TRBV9	TGTGCCAGCAGCCCCTTTGGGAGGGATACGCAGTATTTT	CASSPFGRDTQYF